Reported below is one TCR beta chain. Its antigen is currently unknown. This entry is derived from a study of CD8 T cells in ankylosing spondylitis. General study results and limits: Peripheral blood held disease-linked clones only at relatively low frequency, and these were CD8+. Some motif variants had been reported before (in reactive arthritis synovial fluid and blood). Reportedly, significant enrichment of disease-linked clones occurred in matched ankylosing spondylitis synovial fluid.

TCRdb processed the 5' RACE reads anew with MiXCR; each CDR3 protein has one entry. The sample carries just over 350,000 distinct CDR3 sequences, around 20% recorded once. V lost 5 bases and J 8 bases, leaving 19 bases between the germline ends. Germline loops: CDR1 MGHDK, CDR2 SYGVNS. The CDR3 totals 15 residues. The sample comprised blood, either unsorted or a sorted T cell fraction (not recorded which). The gene calls are TRBV25-1 and TRBJ2-1; a possible D gene is TRBD2 (6 bases). The receptor comes from a male donor with ankylosing spondylitis or in good health (not recorded which). In DNA form, the CDR3 reads TGTGCCAGCAGTCCTAAGGAGGGTTTTAGGGATGAGCAGTTCTTC. It encodes CASSPKEGFRDEQFF.